These T cell receptor beta chains were read from a single sample in a study of regulatory T cells. Profiling relied on immunoSEQ multiplex PCR, and the TCRdb table lists in-frame clones only, not all of them. The sample holds more than 15,000 clones, 84% seen once. The sequenced sample was conventional CD4+ T cells sorted from blood. The receptors were gathered from a person aged 30 to 39 with CD3G deficiency. Each CDR3 is given with its conserved first and last residue. The order of the fields is V gene, clone size, D gene, J gene, CDR3 DNA, CDR3 protein. The D gene is left open where the match is weak. Size values are once, few and many counts, or a class for expanded clones, and some rows have none.

>TRBV18|-|-|TRBJ2-1
TGTGCCAGCTCACCACCTTTGGGGCGCGACAATGAGCAGTTCTTC
CASSPPLGRDNEQFF
>TRBV6-1|-|TRBD1|TRBJ1-6
TGTGCCAGCAAGACTAAACAGGGGCCGAATTCACCCCTCCACTTT
CASKTKQGPNSPLHF
>TRBV11-3|-|-|TRBJ1-2
TGTGCCAGCAGCTCTACTTCACTCCGGGGCTATGGCTACACCTTC
CASSSTSLRGYGYTF
>TRBV30|-|-|TRBJ2-3
TGTGCCTGGACTCCTAGCCCGAGCACAGATACGCAGTATTTT
CAWTPSPSTDTQYF
>TRBV6-5|-|-|TRBJ2-2
TGTGCCAGCAGGGGATGGGGATCCGACACCGGGGAGCTGTTTTTT
CASRGWGSDTGELFF
>TRBV11-2|-|-|TRBJ1-3
TGTGCCAGCAGCCCAGCCTTCTCTGGAAACACCATATATTTT
CASSPAFSGNTIYF
>TRBV6-6|-|-|TRBJ1-5
TGTGCCAGCATCACGCTAGACTTAGACCAGCCCCAGCATTTT
CASITLDLDQPQHF
>TRBV5-1|-|-|TRBJ2-5
TGCGCCAGCAGCTTGGGGGCCGCAGAAACAGGCACCCAGTACTTC
CASSLGAAETGTQYF
>TRBV5-1|-|-|TRBJ2-1
TGCGCCAGCGCCCAGGATAGCGGTACCTACAATGAGCAGTTCTTC
CASAQDSGTYNEQFF
>TRBV28|-|TRBD2|TRBJ2-2
TGTGCCAGCAGTTTCCGAGCGGGGGGTCACACCGGGGAGCTGTTTTTT
CASSFRAGGHTGELFF
>TRBV18|once|TRBD1|TRBJ2-7
TGTGCCAGCTCACCCAGGGGGACGACAGGGGTATACGAGCAGTACTTC
CASSPRGTTGVYEQYF
>TRBV7-9|-|TRBD1|TRBJ2-5
TGTGCCAGCAGCTCCGACAGGGGCAGGGAGACCCAGTACTTC
CASSSDRGRETQYF
>TRBV6-1|-|-|TRBJ1-2
TGTGCCAGCAGTGCCCGACTGTCCGGGAATAGACAATATGGCTACACCTTC
CASSARLSGNRQYGYTF
>TRBV19|-|-|TRBJ1-2
TGTGCCAGTAGTATAACGGCCGGGTTCAGCGGCTACACCTTC
CASSITAGFSGYTF
>TRBV6-1|-|-|TRBJ1-1
TGTGCCAGCAGTAAGGGACACTTGAACACTGAAGCTTTCTTT
CASSKGHLNTEAFF
>TRBV28|-|-|TRBJ2-7
TGTGCCAGCAGGGCGAATAACGGTTACGAGCAGTACTTC
CASRANNGYEQYF
>TRBV19|-|-|TRBJ1-2
TGTGCCAGTAGTATGAAGACTTATGGCTACACCTTC
CASSMKTYGYTF
>TRBV21-1|few|-|TRBJ2-7
TGTGCCAGCAGCCCCAATCCCTACGAGCAGTACTTC
CASSPNPYEQYF
>TRBV6-1|-|-|TRBJ1-1
TGTGCCAGCAGTTATGGACTGGGGACTGAAGCTTTCTTT
CASSYGLGTEAFF
>TRBV28|-|TRBD1|TRBJ1-4
TGTGCCAGCAGCCCCGGGACAGCATATGAAAAACTGTTTTTT
CASSPGTAYEKLFF
>TRBV28|-|-|TRBJ1-4
TGTGCCAGCAGTCAGGGAGGTCGGGAAAAACTGTTTTTT
CASSQGGREKLFF
>TRBV6-5|-|-|TRBJ1-2
TGTGCCAGCAGTGTCTTCTATGGCTACACCTTC
CASSVFYGYTF
>TRBV7-3|-|TRBD2|TRBJ2-1
TGTGCCAGCAGCCGCGGGAGGGCCCCGGAATCGATTGACAATGAGCAGTTCTTC
CASSRGRAPESIDNEQFF
>TRBV6-1|-|-|TRBJ1-5
TGTGCCAGCGGGTTAACTCAGCCCCAGCATTTT
CASGLTQPQHF
>TRBV5-1|-|-|TRBJ2-7
TGCGCCAGCAGCTTGGCCCCGCCTGTATACGAGCAGTACTTC
CASSLAPPVYEQYF
>TRBV5-1|-|TRBD1|TRBJ1-1
TGCGCCAGCAGTCGGGGACAGCCGAACACTGAAGCTTTCTTT
CASSRGQPNTEAFF
>TRBV28|-|-|TRBJ1-2
TGTGCCAGCAGTTTTGACAGCCCATCAAGAGGCTACACCTTC
CASSFDSPSRGYTF
>TRBV7-9|-|-|TRBJ1-1
TGTGCCAGCAGCTTAGCAAGGGGAACTGAAGCTTTCTTT
CASSLARGTEAFF
>TRBV28|-|TRBD1|TRBJ1-2
TGTGCCAGCAGCGACAGGGGGCGGTTCTATGGCTACACCTTC
CASSDRGRFYGYTF
>TRBV7-8|-|-|TRBJ1-1
TGTGCCAGCAGCTTAACCGGGGATGAAGCTTTCTTT
CASSLTGDEAFF
>TRBV6-5|once|TRBD1|TRBJ1-1
TGTGCCAGCAGTAACAGGGGAGGCACTGAAGCTTTCTTT
CASSNRGGTEAFF
>TRBV6-6|once|TRBD1|TRBJ1-2
TGTGCCAGCAGTGACAGGGGTCGGGACTATGGCTACACCTTC
CASSDRGRDYGYTF
>TRBV7-8|-|-|TRBJ1-1
TGTGCCAGCAGCTTAATGAACACTGAAGCTTTCTTT
CASSLMNTEAFF
>TRBV7-9|-|-|TRBJ1-1
TGTGCCAGCAGCTTAACGAGCTTCTCTGAAGCTTTCTTT
CASSLTSFSEAFF
>TRBV28|-|TRBD2|TRBJ2-1
TGTGCCAGCAGCCGAGGCGGGGGGCTAATCAATGAGCAGTTCTTC
CASSRGGGLINEQFF
>TRBV5-1|once|-|TRBJ2-7
TGCGCCAGCAGCTTGGGTGGTATTAGGTCCTACGAGCAGTACTTC
CASSLGGIRSYEQYF
>TRBV7-9|-|-|TRBJ1-2
TGTGCCAGCAGCTTAACGGGATTGGCAAACTATGGCTACACCTTC
CASSLTGLANYGYTF
>TRBV5-1|-|TRBD1|TRBJ1-2
TGCGCCAGCAGCTCAACGACAGGGGGCAATGGCTACACCTTC
CASSSTTGGNGYTF
>TRBV5-1|-|-|TRBJ2-5
TGCGCCAGCAGCTTTACCTTCCAAGAGACCCAGTACTTC
CASSFTFQETQYF
>TRBV6-6|-|-|TRBJ2-2
TGTGCCAGCACCTTGAGGGCGAACACCGGGGAGCTGTTTTTT
CASTLRANTGELFF
>TRBV7-2|-|-|TRBJ2-2
TGTGCCAGCAGCTTAAACAGGGACACCGGGGAGCTGTTTTTT
CASSLNRDTGELFF
>TRBV5-1|-|TRBD1|TRBJ2-1
TGCGCCAGCAGCTTAGGGACAGGGATCAATGAGCAGTTCTTC
CASSLGTGINEQFF
>TRBV19|-|-|TRBJ2-1
TGTGCCAGTAGCCTCCGGACAACAAACAATGAGCAGTTCTTC
CASSLRTTNNEQFF
>TRBV28|once|-|TRBJ1-5
TGTGCCAGCAGTTTCTGGGGGAATGGTCAGCCCCAGCATTTT
CASSFWGNGQPQHF
>TRBV7-8|-|-|TRBJ2-5
TGTGCCAGCAGCCGAGAGGGCCTAGCGTTCCGGAAGGGTCCCCAGTACTTC
CASSREGLAFRKGPQYF
>TRBV18|-|TRBD1|TRBJ2-7
TGTGCCAGCTCACTCAATTACAGGGGCGACGAGCAGTACTTC
CASSLNYRGDEQYF
>TRBV6-6|-|TRBD1|TRBJ1-5
TGTGCCAGCAGTTACTCTCGGACAGGGAACAATCAGCCCCAGCATTTT
CASSYSRTGNNQPQHF
>TRBV6-1|-|-|TRBJ2-4
TGTGCCAGCAGCCCGGGACCCTCTAAGAACATTCAGTACTTC
CASSPGPSKNIQYF
>TRBV5-1|-|TRBD1|TRBJ2-1
TGCGCCAGCAGCGTTCTAGGGACAGGGGTCCATGAGCAGTTCTTC
CASSVLGTGVHEQFF
>TRBV7-8|-|TRBD1|TRBJ1-1
TGTGCCAGCAGCACGACAGGGCGGACTGAAGCTTTCTTT
CASSTTGRTEAFF
>TRBV6-1|-|TRBD2|TRBJ2-7
TGTGCCAGCAGACTAGCGGGGAAGCACGAGCAGTACTTC
CASRLAGKHEQYF
>TRBV10-3|-|TRBD2|TRBJ2-3
TGTGCCATCATGGCGGGGGGGCATGGAGATACGCAGTATTTT
CAIMAGGHGDTQYF
>TRBV9|few|TRBD2|TRBJ2-5
TGTGCCAGCAGCTCAAGCGGGAGCCTCCAAGAGACCCAGTACTTC
CASSSSGSLQETQYF
>TRBV5-1|-|-|TRBJ1-1
TGCGCCAGCAGCTTGGCCGGAGGGTTTAAAGCTTTCTTT
CASSLAGGFKAFF
>TRBV7-8|once|TRBD1|TRBJ1-1
TGTGCCAGCAGCCGGGACAGGGTGGGGACTGAAGCTTTCTTT
CASSRDRVGTEAFF
>TRBV6-6|few|-|TRBJ1-5
TGTGCCAGCAGTTTGACATCGGGGACTCAGCCCCAGCATTTT
CASSLTSGTQPQHF
>TRBV19|-|-|TRBJ2-1
TGTGCCAGTAGTATGGGCATTCGGGTTGGCAATGAGCAGTTCTTC
CASSMGIRVGNEQFF
>TRBV28|once|-|TRBJ2-1
TGTGCCAGCAGTAGTGGAACTTACAACAATGAGCAGTTCTTC
CASSSGTYNNEQFF
>TRBV6-1|-|-|TRBJ1-1
TGTGCCAGCAGTGAAGTGGGGCTATCCGAAGCTTTCTTT
CASSEVGLSEAFF
>TRBV28|-|TRBD1|TRBJ1-2
TGTGCCAGCAGTTCTCCGGGACAGGGGGACGGTGGCTACACCTTC
CASSSPGQGDGGYTF